These 15 T cell receptor beta chains were all obtained from the same sample, sequenced in a study of CD8+ T cells in alopecia areata. This sample's treatment: oral pan-JAK inhibitor, 5-10 mg twice daily. It was cDNA, reverse transcribed from extracted RNA, that served as the sequencing template. Generated by immunoSEQ multiplex PCR, the TCRdb table keeps only in-frame clones and is missing some. Of 150,000 to 200,000 clones in the sample, roughly 60% are singletons; the top ten hold approximately 1.4%. This specimen was CD4+ T cells sorted from blood, taken at approximately week 50, from a patient treated with tofacitinib. Receptors were obtained from a human donor with alopecia areata.

V gene TRBV2 combines with J gene TRBJ2-5, with 9 bases that match TRBD1. This CDR3 spans 14 amino acids. Germline V CDR1 and CDR2: SNHLY, FYNNEI. J lost 5 bases, V lost 3 bases, and 4 bases had no gene match. The CDR3 loop is CASSESGQGETQYF. CDR3 sequence (DNA): TGTGCCAGCAGTGAGAGCGGACAGGGGGAGACCCAGTACTTC.

The chain recombines TRBV7-2 with TRBJ1-2; D possibly corresponds to TRBD1 (5 bases). CDR3 length: 17 amino acids. Trimming stripped 3 bases from V and 4 bases from J, with 21 bases between. CDR1 SGHTA and CDR2 FQGNSA come from the germline V gene. The CDR3 sequence: CASSFTATAVATYGYTF. Written as DNA, the CDR3 is TGTGCCAGCAGCTTCACTGCGACAGCGGTAGCGACCTATGGCTACACCTTC.

This clone was counted only a few times. The gene calls are TRBV29-1 and TRBJ1-1, with 7 bases matching TRBD1. The CDR3 spans 15 residues. J gave up 0 bases and V 6 bases, and 10 bases lay outside the gene matches. The germline V gene has CDR1 SQVTM and CDR2 ANQGSEA. The CDR3 DNA is TGCAGCGTGACAGGGTCGGGGACCATGAACACTGAAGCTTTCTTT. Translated: CSVTGSGTMNTEAFF. The complete variable domain, with remaining parts taken from reference TRBV29-1 and TRBJ1-1, reads SAVISQKPSRDICQRGTSLTIQCQVDSQVTMMFWYRQQPGQSLTLIATANQGSEATYESGFVIDKFPISRPNLTFSTLTVSNMSPEDSSIYLCSVTGSGTMNTEAFFGQGTRLTVV.

The table lists this clone with many counts. The chain uses TRBV10-3 and TRBJ2-2; a possible D gene is TRBD2 (7 bases). Germline V CDR1 and CDR2: ENHRY, SYGVKD. The V end lost 4 bases, the J end lost 4 bases, and 16 bases lay between the germline ends. The CDR3 spans 16 residues. CDR3: CAISVTAGAVTGELFF. The CDR3 DNA follows: TGTGCCATCAGTGTTACGGCGGGGGCGGTCACCGGGGAGCTGTTTTTT.

This clone was seen a single time. The V and J genes are TRBV6-5 and TRBJ1-1, with 8 bases that match TRBD1. Germline V lookup: CDR1 MNHEY, CDR2 SVGAGI. The CDR3 has 16 residues. The J segment lost 3 bases and the V segment lost 2 bases, leaving 8 bases of the junction unmatched. CDR3 coding DNA: TGTGCCAGCAGTTACCGCGGGACAGGATTATACACTGAAGCTTTCTTT. Its translation: CASSYRGTGLYTEAFF.

This clone was seen once. The CDR3 reads CRSDSRNEQFF. The CDR3 coding sequence is TGCCGTTCGGACAGCCGCAATGAGCAGTTCTTC. The chain recombines TRBV20-1 with TRBJ2-1; D is perhaps TRBD1 (6 bases). Germline CDR1 and CDR2: DFQATT and SNEGSKA (reference sequence). The CDR3 spans 11 residues.

Comments on this clone: The sample contains more than one DNA sequence encoding this CDR3. The rearrangement uses TRBV7-7 and TRBJ2-2, with a weak D call TRBD1 (5 bases). Germline V gene sequence: CDR1 SSHAT, CDR2 FNYEAQ (reference sequence). V was trimmed by 5 bases and J by 4 bases, leaving 8 bases between them. The CDR3 loop spans 13 amino acids. CDR3: CASSPQGTGELFF. The CDR3, as DNA: TGTGCCAGCAGCCCTCAGGGCACCGGGGAGCTGTTTTTT.

The rearrangement joins TRBV30 to TRBJ2-7, with 9 bases aligning to TRBD2. Germline V CDR1 and CDR2: GTSNPN, SVGIG (reference sequence). The CDR3 covers 14 residues. Trimming cost V 2 bases and J 5 bases; bases outside gene matches: 7. For the CDR3, the DNA is TGTGCCTGGAGTAGGACAGCGGGGGGAAACGAGCAGTACTTC. It translates to CAWSRTAGGNEQYF. Based on the CDR3 plus reference TRBV30 and TRBJ2-7, the full variable domain is SQTIHQWPATLVQPVGSPLSLECTVEGTSNPNLYWYRQAAGRGLQLLFYSVGIGQISSEVPQNLSASRPQDRQFILSSKKLLLSDSGFYLCAWSRTAGGNEQYFGPGTRLTVT.

This chain connects TRBV5-1 to TRBJ1-2; no clear D gene. The V and J ends lost 1 base and 0 bases respectively, with 10 bases between them. This CDR3 is 15 amino acids long. Germline CDR1 is SGHRS and CDR2 is YFSETQ. CDR3 nucleotide sequence: TGCGCCAGCAGCTTGAATGGCAGAGCTAACTATGGCTACACCTTC. As protein: CASSLNGRANYGYTF.

The chain links TRBV29-1 to TRBJ1-1; D gene uncertain. From germline, CDR1 is SQVTM and CDR2 ANQGSEA. V was pared by 7 bases and J by 9 bases, with 15 bases between. The CDR3 sequence is 11 residues long. DNA of the CDR3: TGCAGCGGCTCCCGGTCCCGCCAAGCTTTCTTT. Translation gives CSGSRSRQAFF.

The J gene is TRBJ1-1, the V gene TRBV11-2; D remains ambiguous. CDR1 SGHAT and CDR2 FQNNGV come from the germline V gene. This CDR3 region has 14 residues. V lost 0 bases to trimming and J lost 4 bases, with 9 bases between them. CDR3 nucleotide sequence: TGTGCCAGCAGCTTAGAGGCCCCGATCACTGAAGCTTTCTTT. Translation gives CASSLEAPITEAFF.

This rearrangement joins TRBV14 to TRBJ1-1; D uncertain. CDR1 and CDR2 (germline): SGHDN, FVKESK. The CDR3 sequence is 12 residues long. Trimming removed 0 bases from V and 11 bases from J, with 10 bases in between. As DNA, the CDR3 is TGTGCCAGCAGCCAAGATAGCTTGCGCGCTTTCTTT. Translating it yields CASSQDSLRAFF.

A single count supports this clone. The chain is built from TRBV10-2 and TRBJ2-1; 8 bases fit TRBD2. Per the germline V gene, CDR1 is WSHSY and CDR2 is SAAADI. The CDR3 runs to 17 residues. V gave up 3 bases and J gave up 8 bases; unmatched junction bases: 15. The CDR3 reads CASSDPTGTSGRDEQFF. CDR3 nucleotides: TGCGCCAGCAGTGACCCCACCGGGACTAGTGGGCGGGATGAGCAGTTCTTC.

This clone was seen more than once but under ten times. The chain recombines TRBV29-1 with TRBJ1-2; D remains unclear. The V end was cut by 4 bases, the J end by 4 bases, with 10 bases between. CDR1 is SQVTM and CDR2 is ANQGSEA in the germline V gene. The CDR3 runs 12 residues. CDR3 sequence (DNA): TGCAGCGTTGCGGCTCCGTCCTATGGCTACACCTTC. Encoded protein: CSVAAPSYGYTF.

This clone was seen only a few times. V gene TRBV29-1 combines with J gene TRBJ1-2, with D perhaps TRBD1 (5 bases). CDR1 and CDR2 (germline): SQVTM, ANQGSEA. CDR3 length: 12 amino acids. V was trimmed by 3 bases and J by 4 bases, leaving 9 bases between them. CDR3 sequence (DNA): TGCAGCGTTGATCGGGGGGGCTATGGCTACACCTTC. This codes for CSVDRGGYGYTF. Based on the CDR3 plus reference TRBV29-1 and TRBJ1-2, the full variable domain is SAVISQKPSRDICQRGTSLTIQCQVDSQVTMMFWYRQQPGQSLTLIATANQGSEATYESGFVIDKFPISRPNLTFSTLTVSNMSPEDSSIYLCSVDRGGYGYTFGSGTRLTVV.